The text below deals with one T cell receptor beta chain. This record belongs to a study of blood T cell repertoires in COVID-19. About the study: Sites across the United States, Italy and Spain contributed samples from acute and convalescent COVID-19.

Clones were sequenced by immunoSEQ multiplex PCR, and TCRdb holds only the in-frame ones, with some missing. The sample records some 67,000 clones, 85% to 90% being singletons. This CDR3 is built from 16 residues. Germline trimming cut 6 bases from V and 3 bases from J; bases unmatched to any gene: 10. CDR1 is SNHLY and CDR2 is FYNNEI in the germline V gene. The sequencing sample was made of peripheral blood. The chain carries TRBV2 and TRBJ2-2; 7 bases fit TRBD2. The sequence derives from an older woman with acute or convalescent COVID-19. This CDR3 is CASSERGMDYTGELFF. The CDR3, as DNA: TGTGCCAGCAGCGAGCGGGGTATGGATTACACCGGGGAGCTGTTTTTT. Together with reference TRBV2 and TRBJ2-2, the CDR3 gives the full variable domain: EPEVTQTPSHQVTQMGQEVILRCVPISNHLYFYWYRQILGQKVEFLVSFYNNEISEKSEIFDDQFSVERPDGSNFTLKIRSTKLEDSAMYFCASSERGMDYTGELFFGEGSRLTVL.